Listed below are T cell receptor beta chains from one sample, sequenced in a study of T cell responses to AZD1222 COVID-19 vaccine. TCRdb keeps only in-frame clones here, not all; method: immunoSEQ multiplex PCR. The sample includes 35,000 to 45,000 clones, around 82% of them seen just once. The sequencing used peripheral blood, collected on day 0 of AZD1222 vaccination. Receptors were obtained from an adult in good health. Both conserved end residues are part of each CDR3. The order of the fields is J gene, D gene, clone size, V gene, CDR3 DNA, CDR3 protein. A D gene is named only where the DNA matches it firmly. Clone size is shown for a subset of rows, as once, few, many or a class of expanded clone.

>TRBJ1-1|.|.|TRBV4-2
TGTGCCAGCAGCCAAGAGGCGCACATGCAGGCCACTGAAGCTTTCTTT
CASSQEAHMQATEAFF
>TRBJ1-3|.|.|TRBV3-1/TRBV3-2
TGTGCCAGCAGCCAGGGGCCGAACTCTGGAAACACCATATATTTT
CASSQGPNSGNTIYF
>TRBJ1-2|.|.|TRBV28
TGTGCCAGCAGTTTTCTCGAACTCCCCGGTTCGGGCTACACCTTC
CASSFLELPGSGYTF
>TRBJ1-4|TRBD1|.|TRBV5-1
TGCGCCAGCAGCTTTGGAACGACAGGGGGCAGTAATGAAAAACTGTTTTTT
CASSFGTTGGSNEKLFF
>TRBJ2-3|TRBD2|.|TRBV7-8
TGTGCCAGCAGCTTAGCGATAGCGGGGGGGTTAAATACGCAGTATTTT
CASSLAIAGGLNTQYF
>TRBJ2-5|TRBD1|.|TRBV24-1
TGTGCCACCAGTGATCGACAGGGCAGAGAGACCCAGTACTTC
CATSDRQGRETQYF
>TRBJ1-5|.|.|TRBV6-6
TGTGCCAGCACCAACGGGAATCAGCCCCAGCATTTT
CASTNGNQPQHF
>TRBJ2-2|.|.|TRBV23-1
TGCGCCAGCAGCCGAGCCAGGGGGGACAGATTTGAAGCCGGGGAGCTGTTTTTT
CASSRARGDRFEAGELFF
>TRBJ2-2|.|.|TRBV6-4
TGTGCCAGCAGTTCCCAGTCGGCCGGGGAGCTGTTTTTT
CASSSQSAGELFF
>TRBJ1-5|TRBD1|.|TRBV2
TGTGCCAGCAGTGTACAGGGGTTAGGCAATCAGCCCCAGCATTTT
CASSVQGLGNQPQHF
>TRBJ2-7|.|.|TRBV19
TGTGCCAGTATTGATCGGGCCGGCTACGAGCAGTACTTC
CASIDRAGYEQYF
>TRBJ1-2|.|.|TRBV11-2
TGTGCCAGCAGCTTAGCCAGGCAGGGGAATGGCTACACCTTC
CASSLARQGNGYTF
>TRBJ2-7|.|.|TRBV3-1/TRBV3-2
TGTGCCAGCAGCCAACTGTCACGGGAGCAGTACTTC
CASSQLSREQYF
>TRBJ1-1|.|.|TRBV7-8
TGTGCCAGCAGCTTAGCCAGGATGAACACTGAAGCTTTCTTT
CASSLARMNTEAFF
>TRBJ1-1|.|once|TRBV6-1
TGTGCCAGCAGTGAAGCCCGCGGGGTGGCTGAAGCTTTCTTT
CASSEARGVAEAFF